Listed below are T cell receptor beta chains from one sample, sequenced in a study of somatic mutations in cytotoxic T cells in rheumatoid arthritis. TCRdb's copy holds only in-frame clones and misses some; the assay was immunoSEQ multiplex PCR. This table holds 20,000 to 25,000 clones, about four fifths found once. The specimen sequenced was CD8+ T cells sorted from blood. These TCRs come from an adult with rheumatoid arthritis. The CDR3 runs from the conserved cysteine through the conserved F or W. Fields, in order: V gene, J gene, clone size, CDR3 protein. Clone size appears in some rows only: once, few, many, or a class for an expanded clone.

TRBV5-1	TRBJ2-1	.	CASSLDTYNEQFF
TRBV4-3	TRBJ1-1	.	CASSYRQGHTEAFF
TRBV19	TRBJ2-1	.	CASTVSVSSYNEQFF
TRBV13	TRBJ2-7	few	CASSNTGLGSYEQYF
TRBV4-2	TRBJ1-6	.	CASSQVEGYNSPLHF
TRBV30	TRBJ1-5	.	CAWTDSSGQPQHF
TRBV9	TRBJ1-1	.	CASSVEPPSYTEAFF
TRBV6-5	TRBJ2-7	.	CASSYRGISSYEQYF
TRBV27	TRBJ1-1	.	CASSLSGGLTEAFF
TRBV19	TRBJ2-7	.	CASSTDRVGEQYF
TRBV4-3	TRBJ1-4	.	CASSQDALFNEKLFF
TRBV27	TRBJ1-1	.	CASSPDRGPRAFF
TRBV6-6	TRBJ1-1	.	CASSYRGNTEAFF
TRBV7-9	TRBJ1-4	.	CASSLEPGQVYEKLFF
TRBV5-5	TRBJ1-6	.	CASSRGPGQGYNSPLHF
TRBV7-6	TRBJ2-1	few	CASSLSVAGGPNEQFF
TRBV6-5	TRBJ2-5	.	CASSPTGHQETQYF
TRBV29-1	TRBJ2-1	.	CSVDSGVSYNEQFF
TRBV21-1	TRBJ2-7	few	CASSKYEQYF
TRBV27	TRBJ1-1	.	CASSYPGQGVRGTEAFF
TRBV27	TRBJ1-5	.	CASSLGEGQPQHF
TRBV6-5	TRBJ1-1	few	CASSWGGTEAFF
TRBV6-1	TRBJ2-7	.	CASSEGSGRAYEQYF
TRBV18	TRBJ2-1	.	CASSPLAYSYNEQFF
TRBV5-5	TRBJ2-1	.	CASSLTGNEQFF
TRBV19	TRBJ2-7	.	CASSPQQFYEQYF
TRBV19	TRBJ2-1	.	CASSRLAGDFSYNEQFF
TRBV27	TRBJ2-7	.	CASSSLAGVNEQYF